Shown below are 5 T cell receptor beta chains from a single sample sequenced in a study of metastatic and nonmetastatic thyroid tumors. There were no patients who had received any treatment before thyroid surgery. TCRdb re-called the PCR reads through MiXCR. The sample comprises several thousand clones, around 40% of which are singletons, and approximately 40% rests with the top ten. Sequencing input: tumor tissue. The receptors come from a female donor with papillary thyroid cancer or a benign thyroid nodule (not recorded which). Some clones in this sample may be carry-over from other donors' samples.

V gene TRBV11-2 combines with J gene TRBJ2-1; 11 nucleotides line up with TRBD2. Germline loops: CDR1 SGHAT, CDR2 FQNNGV. The junction had 6 bases not matched to a gene; V was cut back by 0 bases and J by 2 bases. There are 18 residues in the CDR3. CDR3 bases: TGTGCCAGCAGCTTAGAACGTCTAGCGGGGGGTCCCTACAATGAGCAGTTCTTC. Its translation: CASSLERLAGGPYNEQFF.

The chain recombines TRBV6-2 or TRBV6-3 with TRBJ1-1; no clear D gene. V lost 6 bases and J 2 bases, leaving 13 bases between the germline ends. Germline V CDR1 and CDR2: MNHEY, SVGEGT. The CDR3 is 14 amino acids. The DNA of the CDR3 is TGTGCCAGCAGCCCTTGGGGTATTAACACTGAAGCTTTCTTT. Translated, it gives CASSPWGINTEAFF.

This clone appeared a few times. V gene TRBV5-6 combines with J gene TRBJ2-3; D is unclear. The CDR3 is 16 amino acids. Per germline, CDR1 SGHDT and CDR2 YYEEEE. The ends were cut back, 0 bases at V and 0 bases at J, with 11 bases in the middle. CDR3 loop: CASSLALSPSTDTQYF. The DNA of the CDR3 is TGTGCCAGCAGCTTGGCCCTTTCCCCAAGCACAGATACGCAGTATTTT.

Details on this clone: Mismatch with germline at one junction end may stem from a read error. The genes are TRBV6-1 and TRBJ2-5; the D is unclear. CDR1 and CDR2 (germline): MNHNS, SASEGT. CDR3 length: 14 amino acids. In DNA form, the CDR3 reads TGTGCCATCAGTGAAGCACAGAACCGAGAGACCCAGTACTTC. The encoded protein is CAISEAQNRETQYF.

In its sample, this clone was seen a few times. This chain links TRBV24-1 with TRBJ2-7; D possibly uses TRBD1 or TRBD2 (5 bases each). V lost 0 bases and J lost 2, with 13 bases in between. Germline CDR1 KGHDR, CDR2 SFDVKD. The CDR3 is made up of 16 amino acids. The CDR3 bases are TGTGCCACCAGTGATTTGGGGGGTCCACCAACCTACGAGCAGTACTTC. Protein: CATSDLGGPPTYEQYF.